Presented here are 30 T cell receptor beta chains from one specimen sequenced in a study of human T cells and chemical hapten exposure. The time point is: pre-sensitization, week 0. Treatment noted: therapeutic diphenylcyclopropenone sensitization with weekly scalp DPC. TCRdb re-derived calls from the RACE reads in MiXCR, one entry per CDR3 protein. Of roughly 80,000 distinct CDR3 sequences in the sample, roughly 15% were seen once. This sample comprised whole blood, obtained in connection with sensitization to the hapten diphenylcyclopropenone (DPC). These receptors came from a woman aged 50 to 65 with alopecia areata. Some clones in this sample may be carry-over from other donors' samples.

This clonotype has a handful of counts. The chain recombines TRBV25-1 with TRBJ2-5; D gene ambiguous. The ends were cut back, 5 bases at V and 3 bases at J, with 13 bases in the middle. The V gene's germline CDR1 is MGHDK and CDR2 SYGVNS. This CDR3 is built from 14 residues. The CDR3 loop reads CASSNRLPEETQYF. The CDR3, as DNA: TGTGCCAGCAGTAATAGGCTTCCTGAAGAGACCCAGTACTTC.

This clonotype was found a few times. V and J are TRBV18 and TRBJ1-1; weak D call: TRBD1 (5 bases). The CDR3 consists of 13 residues. With 5 bases removed from V and 4 bases from J, the gap between germline ends came to 11 bases. Germline CDR1 reads KGHSH; CDR2 reads LQKENI. The CDR3 spells CASSGTVGTEAFF. The CDR3 region has the DNA TGTGCCAGCTCAGGGACGGTCGGCACTGAAGCTTTCTTT.

CDR3 in amino acids: CASSIRHMGTEAFF. The CDR3 DNA reads TGTGCCAGTAGTATACGCCATATGGGCACTGAAGCTTTCTTT. The rearrangement joins TRBV19 to TRBJ1-1; D not resolved. From germline, CDR1 is LNHDA and CDR2 SQIVND (reference sequence). V was shortened by 2 bases and J by 4 bases, with 11 bases between the two germline ends. CDR3 size: 14 residues.

The CDR3 sequence is CASSPLPGQLYEKLFF. CDR3 sequence (DNA): TGTGCCAGCTCCCCATTACCAGGACAACTTTATGAAAAACTGTTTTTT. The rearrangement links TRBV18 to TRBJ1-4; D possibly corresponds to TRBD1 (5 bases). Germline loops: CDR1 KGHSH, CDR2 LQKENI. V was shortened by 6 bases and J by 6 bases, with 20 bases between the two germline ends. The CDR3 has 16 residues.

This clonotype was seen a handful of times. The chain employs TRBV12-3 or TRBV12-4 and TRBJ2-7, with a weak D call TRBD1 (5 bases). V lost 5 bases, J lost 7 bases, and 21 bases lay in between. The CDR3 has 15 residues. CDR3 in amino acids: CASSPPVTGAGEQYF. CDR3 coding DNA: TGTGCCAGCAGTCCCCCCGTTACTGGGGCTGGGGAGCAGTACTTC.

The chain has TRBV20-1 and TRBJ2-3, with D possibly matching TRBD2 (5 bases). The CDR3 is 11 residues long. Trimming shortened V by 8 bases and J by 9 bases, and 15 bases separated the two germline ends. Germline assignment: CDR1 DFQATT and CDR2 SNEGSKA (reference sequence). DNA of the CDR3: TGCAGTCAACCGTCGAGAGGGACGCAGTATTTT. Translating it yields CSQPSRGTQYF.

The chain has TRBV20-1 and TRBJ1-3; D perhaps matches TRBD1 (5 bases). Germline values: CDR1 DFQATT, CDR2 SNEGSKA (reference sequence). This CDR3 is 13 amino acids long. Trimming removed 3 bases at V and 5 bases at J, with 11 bases between. DNA of the CDR3: TGCAGTGCTAGTTCAGGGTTTAGAAACACCATATATTTT. Residues: CSASSGFRNTIYF.

This clonotype was picked up a small number of times. This sequence joins TRBV6-6 and TRBJ1-2, with 9 bases fitting TRBD1. V shed 6 bases and J 8 bases; nucleotides not matched to a gene: 7. This CDR3 comprises 13 residues. Germline V gene sequence: CDR1 MNHNY, CDR2 SVGAGI (reference sequence). CDR3 region: CASRKDRGDGYTF. Written as DNA, the CDR3 is TGTGCCAGCAGAAAGGACAGGGGAGACGGCTACACCTTC.

The chain uses TRBV30 and TRBJ2-1, with 8 bases identical to TRBD1. The J segment lost 11 bases and the V segment lost 0 bases, leaving 15 bases of the junction unmatched. This CDR3 comprises 16 residues. Germline V gives CDR1 GTSNPN, CDR2 SVGIG (reference sequence). For the CDR3, the DNA is TGTGCCTGGAGTGTCGGTCCTGGGCAGGGGGCAAAGAAGCAGTTCTTC. Translating gives CAWSVGPGQGAKKQFF.

This clonotype was detected a few times. This chain uses TRBV20-1 with TRBJ2-2; D not resolved. V lost 2 bases and J 8 bases, leaving 9 bases between the germline ends. In germline, CDR1 is DFQATT, CDR2 SNEGSKA (reference sequence). The CDR3 covers 12 residues. CDR3 bases: TGCAGTGCTAGACCCCACGAGGGGGAGCTGTTTTTT. It translates to CSARPHEGELFF.

This clonotype was counted at least ten times. V usage is TRBV7-9 and J usage is TRBJ2-6; D ambiguous. The ends were cut back, 2 bases at V and 4 bases at J, with 6 bases in the middle. Looked up from germline, CDR1 is SEHNR and CDR2 is FQNEAQ (reference sequence). The CDR3 is 14 amino acids. As DNA, the CDR3 is TGTGCCAGCAGCTTACCCCCAGGGGCCAACGTCCTGACTTTC. Its protein product is CASSLPPGANVLTF.

The rearrangement uses TRBV6-2 or TRBV6-3 and TRBJ2-6; 7 bases agree with TRBD1. V dropped 6 bases and J dropped 0; count of bases not matched to a gene: 2. Germline V lookup: CDR1 MNHEY, CDR2 SVGEGT. The CDR3 totals 15 residues. CDR3 in amino acids: CASRDRSSGANVLTF. CDR3 in DNA: TGTGCCAGCAGGGACAGGAGCTCTGGGGCCAACGTCCTGACTTTC.

The chain combines TRBV30 with TRBJ1-1; D is undetermined. V lost 1 base and J lost 4, with 7 bases in between. Germline V gene sequence: CDR1 GTSNPN, CDR2 SVGIG (reference sequence). This CDR3 is built from 12 residues. CDR3: CAWSGQATEAFF. CDR3 bases: TGTGCCTGGAGTGGCCAGGCCACTGAAGCTTTCTTT.

This clonotype turned up a few times. The rearrangement joins TRBV10-3 to TRBJ2-3, with a tentative D call TRBD2 (5 bases). The CDR3 contains 16 residues. Germline CDR1 ENHRY, CDR2 SYGVKD. The V gene lost 3 bases and the J gene lost 1 base, with 14 bases spanning the gap. Here the CDR3 reads CAISDDYERGTDTQYF. CDR3 in DNA: TGTGCCATCAGTGATGATTACGAGAGGGGCACAGATACGCAGTATTTT.

There are a few counts of this clonotype. The rearrangement links TRBV9 to TRBJ2-7; 9 nucleotides align to TRBD2. This CDR3 comprises 15 residues. Germline V gives CDR1 SGDLS, CDR2 YYNGEE. With V trimmed by 4 bases and J by 4 bases, 9 bases remained unmatched. CDR3 protein: CASSLQGLADYEQYF. The CDR3 region has the DNA TGTGCCAGCAGCCTACAGGGACTAGCAGATTACGAGCAGTACTTC.

This clonotype was seen a few times. The chain links TRBV5-1 to TRBJ2-3; no firm D call. Trimming took off 1 base at V and 0 bases at J, with 6 bases between the two ends. The CDR3 is 14 amino acids. Germline CDR1 and CDR2: SGHRS and YFSETQ. Written as DNA, the CDR3 is TGCGCCAGCAGCTTGTTACAAAGCACAGATACGCAGTATTTT. It translates to CASSLLQSTDTQYF.

The genes are TRBV19 and TRBJ1-1; 8 bases line up with TRBD1. V lost 4 bases to trimming and J lost 3 bases; unmatched junction nucleotides: 1. The V gene's germline CDR1 is LNHDA and CDR2 SQIVND (reference sequence). The CDR3 runs to 13 residues. CDR3 region: CASSTDRDTEAFF. CDR3 nucleotides: TGTGCCAGTAGTACGGACAGGGACACTGAAGCTTTCTTT. The full variable domain, completed using reference TRBV19 and TRBJ1-1, is DGGITQSPKYLFRKEGQNVTLSCEQNLNHDAMYWYRQDPGQGLRLIYYSQIVNDFQKGDIAEGYSVSREKKESFPLTVTSAQKNPTAFYLCASSTDRDTEAFFGQGTRLTVV.

This clonotype was seen more than once but under ten times. The chain joins TRBV2 to TRBJ2-1, with 8 bases aligning to TRBD1. There are 14 residues in the CDR3. J lost 1 base, V lost 8 bases, and 4 bases had no gene match. Germline values: CDR1 SNHLY, CDR2 FYNNEI. This chain's CDR3 is CASQGQESYNEQFF. The CDR3 region has the DNA TGTGCCAGCCAGGGACAGGAATCCTACAATGAGCAGTTCTTC.

In its sample, this clonotype was seen a few times. This sequence joins TRBV2 and TRBJ1-5, with 10 nucleotides matching TRBD1. Germline V gives CDR1 SNHLY, CDR2 FYNNEI. CDR3 length equals 15 residues. With 6 bases clipped from V and 7 bases from J, the junction kept 9 bases outside the gene matches. The chain's CDR3 is CASRFDGTGEQPQHF. For the CDR3, the DNA is TGTGCCAGCAGATTCGACGGGACAGGGGAGCAGCCCCAGCATTTT.

V and J are TRBV5-1 and TRBJ1-5; D call uncertain. The CDR3 is 13 amino acids. CDR1 is SGHRS and CDR2 is YFSETQ in the germline V gene. Trimming stripped 1 base from V and 7 bases from J, with 9 bases between. The CDR3 region has the DNA TGCGCCAGCAGCTTGATGGCGGGACAGCCCCAGCATTTT. Its translation is CASSLMAGQPQHF.

This clonotype occurred a few times. This rearrangement joins TRBV7-8 to TRBJ2-3, with 7 bases that match TRBD2. V gave up 9 bases and J gave up 3 bases; unmatched junction bases: 9. Per the germline V gene, CDR1 is SGHVS and CDR2 is FQNEAQ. This CDR3 has 14 residues. The CDR3 bases are TGTGCCAGTAATCAGCGGGACCCTACAGATACGCAGTATTTT. It yields the protein CASNQRDPTDTQYF.

In this sample, this clonotype turned up a few times. The chain uses TRBV5-4 and TRBJ2-7, with 13 bases identical to TRBD2. The ends lost 4 bases at V and 2 bases at J; junction bases unmatched: 3. There are 15 residues in the CDR3. CDR1 SGHNT and CDR2 YYREEE come from the germline V gene (reference sequence). The CDR3 sequence: CASSLGLAGAYEQYF. CDR3 bases: TGTGCCAGCAGCCTAGGACTAGCGGGAGCCTACGAGCAGTACTTC.

This chain connects TRBV10-3 to TRBJ2-7, with 7 bases fitting TRBD2. The CDR3 loop spans 14 amino acids. V lost 6 bases, J lost 3 bases, and 8 bases stayed unmatched. Germline CDR1 and CDR2: ENHRY and SYGVKD. The CDR3: CAIRERDLVYEQYF. Here the CDR3 DNA reads TGTGCCATCAGAGAGCGGGACCTAGTCTACGAGCAGTACTTC.

This clonotype appeared a few times. The chain joins TRBV9 to TRBJ2-1; D could derive from TRBD1 or TRBD2 (6 bases each). CDR1 is SGDLS, CDR2 YYNGEE, per germline. Trimming left V 4 bases short and J 7 bases short, with 12 bases between. There are 13 residues in the CDR3. CDR3 DNA: TGTGCCAGCAGCTGGACTACAGGGAATGAGCAGTTCTTC. This gives the protein CASSWTTGNEQFF.

There are a few counts of this clonotype. The chain recombines TRBV19 with TRBJ1-6; TRBD1 is a possible D gene (6 bases). Trimming shortened V by 7 bases and J by 9 bases, and 16 bases separated the two germline ends. CDR1 and CDR2 (germline): LNHDA, SQIVND (reference sequence). The CDR3 sequence is 14 residues long. Written as DNA, the CDR3 is TGTGCCAGTAAGGGGGGAGCCCGGGGTTCACCCCTCCACTTT. Encoded protein: CASKGGARGSPLHF.

This sequence joins TRBV7-2 and TRBJ2-1, with 8 bases that match TRBD1. The germline CDR1 and CDR2 sequences are SGHTA and FQGNSA. The CDR3 has 15 amino acids. With V trimmed by 6 bases and J by 6 bases, 10 bases remained unmatched. DNA for the CDR3: TGTGCCAGCAGTTTTACGGGACAGGTGGTCAATGAGCAGTTCTTC. Translation: CASSFTGQVVNEQFF.

This chain uses TRBV20-1 with TRBJ2-2, with D hard to call. In germline, CDR1 is DFQATT, CDR2 SNEGSKA (reference sequence). The V end was cut by 7 bases, the J end by 7 bases, with 13 bases between. The CDR3 spans 12 residues. The CDR3 sequence is CSVRRGNGELFF. In DNA, the CDR3 is TGCAGTGTACGGCGCGGAAACGGGGAGCTGTTTTTT.

A few counts support this clonotype. The chain employs TRBV10-3 and TRBJ2-5; D remains ambiguous. V was clipped by 10 bases and J by 0 bases, with 9 bases between them. The CDR3 totals 12 residues. Germline-derived CDR1 and CDR2 are ENHRY and SYGVKD. CDR3 loop: CATSWYQETQYF. The CDR3 DNA sequence: TGTGCCACCTCATGGTACCAAGAGACCCAGTACTTC.

The chain uses TRBV27 and TRBJ1-6, with D hard to call. Per the germline V gene, CDR1 is MNHEY and CDR2 is SMNVEV (reference sequence). Trimming took 0 bases from V and 0 from J, leaving 9 bases between them. This CDR3 comprises 17 residues. Here the CDR3 DNA reads TGTGCCAGCAGTTTATCTCGCGAGAGCTCCTATAATTCACCCCTCCACTTT. Its protein product is CASSLSRESSYNSPLHF.

The rearrangement uses TRBV29-1 and TRBJ1-1, with D hard to call. V shed 7 bases and J shed 8 bases, with 17 bases lying between them. This CDR3 has 12 residues. Looked up from germline, CDR1 is SQVTM and CDR2 is ANQGSEA. In nucleotides, the CDR3 is TGCAGCGCTGCCCAAGCGGAAATCGAAGCTTTCTTT. Encoded protein: CSAAQAEIEAFF.